This T cell receptor beta chain originates from a study of blood T cell repertoires in COVID-19. About the research overall: Acute and convalescent COVID-19 samples came from the United States, Italy and Spain. From T cells, B-cell-depleted T cells, or PBMCs came the material, which was cDNA or gDNA.

Seattle's enrolled individuals joined amid active infection and were then monitored longitudinally. The trim removed 6 bases at V and 4 bases at J, leaving 10 bases unmatched. CDR1 SGHVS and CDR2 FQNEAQ come from the germline V gene. CDR3 length equals 15 residues. Some clones are missing from TCRdb's copy, which holds only in-frame ones; the method was immunoSEQ multiplex PCR. The table lists some 140,000 clones, around 75% of them singletons. The clonotype was recovered from a woman in her 70s with COVID-19, enrolled during active disease. The source material was peripheral blood. The rearrangement uses TRBV7-8 and TRBJ2-5; TRBD1 matches 8 bases. As DNA, the CDR3 is TGTGCCAGCAGTTTGACAGGGGTTTGGGCAGAGACCCAGTACTTC. It encodes CASSLTGVWAETQYF. Full variable domain (missing parts from reference TRBV7-8 and TRBJ2-5): GAGVSQSPRYKVAKRGQDVALRCDPISGHVSLFWYQQALGQGPEFLTYFQNEAQLDKSGLPSDRFFAERPEGSVSTLKIQRTQQEDSAVYLCASSLTGVWAETQYFGPGTRLLVL.